These T cell receptor beta chains were read from a single sample in a study of OX40 agonist ivuxolimab in advanced cancers. Clones were read by immunoSEQ multiplex PCR, and TCRdb kept only the in-frame ones, dropping some. The sample has tens of thousands of clones, approximately 86% seen once. The material was CD4+ or CD8+ T cells sorted from blood, obtained in a trial of the OX40 agonist ivuxolimab. The receptors were gathered from an adult with an advanced solid tumor such as melanoma, head and neck, liver or kidney cancer. CDR3s include the opening cysteine and the closing phenylalanine or tryptophan. Fields, in order: V gene, clone size, CDR3 protein. Clone sizes are given selectively: once, few, many, or a class where the clone is expanded.

TRBV5-1 few CASSLSGSPAFF
TRBV19 NA CASSISQGAGEAFF
TRBV4-1 NA CASSQDFGRGTDTQYF
TRBV7-2 NA CASSLAGVPYEQYF
TRBV5-4 NA CASSWGAGANTEAFF
TRBV5-1 NA CASSPGRTGRGYEQYF
TRBV18 once CASSSTLTSSYEQYF
TRBV7-3 few CASSLRPQGAGRGETQYF
TRBV6-5 NA CASSYGTVNTEAFF
TRBV6-5 NA CASSDRLNYGYTF
TRBV7-6 few CASSLVGSRKGSYYEQYF
TRBV4-2 NA CASSQERKGAGTF
TRBV5-4 NA CASSLEGGIDYGYTF
TRBV5-1 NA CASSLPGLAANTGELFF
TRBV7-2 NA CASSLRGQYTDTQYF
TRBV14 NA CASSQASMASGSKETQYF
TRBV19 NA CASSSQAIYGYTF
TRBV7-2 NA CASSLADAYEQYF
TRBV6-6 NA CASSYSQFPGNTIYF
TRBV6-5 NA CASSYGNGRVETQYF
TRBV28 NA CASSQGGQETQYF
TRBV7-9 NA CASSQTGGWGLGETQYF
TRBV5-4 NA CASSLSRPGELFF
TRBV28 NA CASSLYGRGRNQPQHF
TRBV28 NA CASRRTGTPKGKETQYF
TRBV4-2 NA CASSQGYGVRRDSPLHF
TRBV6-5 NA CASKGQGWNTEAFF
TRBV5-1 few CASSSGDSTSTDTQYF
TRBV28 few CASSSDRGGNYGYTF
TRBV7-9 NA CASSLAGGYNEQFF
TRBV4-1 few CASSQETRGSGETQYF
TRBV5-4 once CASSLYGLGEQYF
TRBV7-9 once CASSLADEKLFF
TRBV10-3 NA CASSPPQGAEAFF
TRBV7-9 once CASSLSRVPPYEQYF
TRBV4-2 NA CASSQDRGGVGELFF
TRBV7-3 NA CASSTGLAGGEQYF
TRBV7-2 NA CASSFDRTGNGYTF
TRBV19 NA CASRGTAGGSYNEQFF
TRBV28 NA CASTLGTGVFEQYF
TRBV7-2 few CASSPKMGGGAGYTF
TRBV19 NA CASSHSTSGGAPYEQYF
TRBV7-9 NA CASSSTGGYTF
TRBV6-4 NA CASREQIGRIEAFF
TRBV23-1 NA CASSRPGQLNTEAFF
TRBV7-6 NA CASSRGTIADTQYF
TRBV2 NA CASSGQGLGTDTQYF
TRBV2 NA CASRTDTIAKNIQYF
TRBV9 NA CASSVGLAGGTGELFF
TRBV4-2 NA CASSQDFEGFQPQHF
TRBV9 NA CASSVTGDWPRPGELFF
TRBV23-1 NA CASSQGNLYEQYF
TRBV19 once CASTLSGQALYNEQFF
TRBV11-2 NA CASSSLREGSYTF
TRBV7-2 NA CASSLAPDTEAFF
TRBV11-3 NA CASSFYSSSYEQYF
TRBV12-5 NA CASGARPRDEQYF